This entry is about one T cell receptor (beta chain). As yet, its antigen is unknown. This sample is drawn from a study of Graves' ophthalmopathy and Graves' hyperthyroidism. Study-level points and caveats: Separation of ophthalmopathy from stable hyperthyroidism was achieved by a 13-signature model, at roughly 88% sensitivity and approximately 81% specificity.

This CDR3 contains 15 residues. The V and J ends lost 3 bases and 0 bases respectively, with 12 bases between them. Per germline, CDR1 LNHDA and CDR2 SQIVND (reference sequence). Moderate-to-severe activity, with CAS ≥3, NOSPECS ≥4 and duration under 3 months, characterized the donors with ophthalmopathy. Amplified material comprised TCR beta CDR3 regions derived from RNA transcripts. In the first round, RT-PCR was carried out with HTBI primers, and a multiplex PCR formed the second round. TCRdb ran MiXCR on the multiplex PCR reads and lists one entry per CDR3 protein. The table records hundreds of thousands of distinct CDR3 sequences, roughly 39% of them present only once.

V is TRBV19 and J is TRBJ2-7; D gene unclear. The sequence was collected from an adult man with Graves' ophthalmopathy. Material: peripheral blood. The CDR3: CASSMGGPSSYEQYF. In DNA, the CDR3 is TGTGCCAGTAGTATGGGCGGACCCAGCTCCTACGAGCAGTACTTC.